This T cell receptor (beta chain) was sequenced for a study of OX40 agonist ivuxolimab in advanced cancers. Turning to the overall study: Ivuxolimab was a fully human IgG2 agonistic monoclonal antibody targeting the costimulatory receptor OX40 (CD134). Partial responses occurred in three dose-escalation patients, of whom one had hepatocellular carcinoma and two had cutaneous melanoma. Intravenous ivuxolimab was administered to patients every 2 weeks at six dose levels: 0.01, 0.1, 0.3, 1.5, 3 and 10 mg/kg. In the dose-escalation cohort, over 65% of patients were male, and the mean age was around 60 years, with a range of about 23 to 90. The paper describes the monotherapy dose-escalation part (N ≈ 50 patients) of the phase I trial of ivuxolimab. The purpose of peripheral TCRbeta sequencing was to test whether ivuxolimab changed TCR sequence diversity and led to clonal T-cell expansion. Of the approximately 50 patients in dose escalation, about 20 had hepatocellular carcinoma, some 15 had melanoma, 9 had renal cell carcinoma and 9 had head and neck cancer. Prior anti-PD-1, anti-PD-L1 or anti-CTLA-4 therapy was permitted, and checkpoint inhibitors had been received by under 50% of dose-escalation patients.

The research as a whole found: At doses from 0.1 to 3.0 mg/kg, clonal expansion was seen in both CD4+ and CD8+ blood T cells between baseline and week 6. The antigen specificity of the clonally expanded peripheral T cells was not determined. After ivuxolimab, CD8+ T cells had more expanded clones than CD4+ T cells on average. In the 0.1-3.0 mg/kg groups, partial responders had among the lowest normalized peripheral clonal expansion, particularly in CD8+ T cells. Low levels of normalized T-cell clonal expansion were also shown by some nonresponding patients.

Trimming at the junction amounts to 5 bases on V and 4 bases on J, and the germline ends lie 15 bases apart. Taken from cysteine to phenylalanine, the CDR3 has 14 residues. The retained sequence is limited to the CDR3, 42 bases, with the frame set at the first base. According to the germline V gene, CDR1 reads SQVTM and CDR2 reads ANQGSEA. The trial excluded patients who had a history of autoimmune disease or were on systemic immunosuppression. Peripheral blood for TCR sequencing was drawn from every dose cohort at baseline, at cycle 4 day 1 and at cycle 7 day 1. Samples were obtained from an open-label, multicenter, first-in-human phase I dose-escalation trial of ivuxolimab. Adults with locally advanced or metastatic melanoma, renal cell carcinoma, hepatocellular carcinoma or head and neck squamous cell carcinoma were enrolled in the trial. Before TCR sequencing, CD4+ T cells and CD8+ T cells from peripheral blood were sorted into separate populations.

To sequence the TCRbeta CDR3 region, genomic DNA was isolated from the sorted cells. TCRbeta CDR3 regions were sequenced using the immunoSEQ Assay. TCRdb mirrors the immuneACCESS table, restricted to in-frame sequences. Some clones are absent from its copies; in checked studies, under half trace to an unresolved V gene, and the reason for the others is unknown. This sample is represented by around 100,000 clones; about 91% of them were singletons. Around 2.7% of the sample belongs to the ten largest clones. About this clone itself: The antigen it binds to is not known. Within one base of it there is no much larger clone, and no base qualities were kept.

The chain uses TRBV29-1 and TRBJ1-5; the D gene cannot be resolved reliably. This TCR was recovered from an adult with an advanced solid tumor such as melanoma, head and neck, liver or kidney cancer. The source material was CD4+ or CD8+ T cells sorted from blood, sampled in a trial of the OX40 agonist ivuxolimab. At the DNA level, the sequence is TGCAGCGTTAGGTACGGAGGGTATAATCAGCCCCAGCATTTT. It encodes CSVRYGGYNQPQHF.